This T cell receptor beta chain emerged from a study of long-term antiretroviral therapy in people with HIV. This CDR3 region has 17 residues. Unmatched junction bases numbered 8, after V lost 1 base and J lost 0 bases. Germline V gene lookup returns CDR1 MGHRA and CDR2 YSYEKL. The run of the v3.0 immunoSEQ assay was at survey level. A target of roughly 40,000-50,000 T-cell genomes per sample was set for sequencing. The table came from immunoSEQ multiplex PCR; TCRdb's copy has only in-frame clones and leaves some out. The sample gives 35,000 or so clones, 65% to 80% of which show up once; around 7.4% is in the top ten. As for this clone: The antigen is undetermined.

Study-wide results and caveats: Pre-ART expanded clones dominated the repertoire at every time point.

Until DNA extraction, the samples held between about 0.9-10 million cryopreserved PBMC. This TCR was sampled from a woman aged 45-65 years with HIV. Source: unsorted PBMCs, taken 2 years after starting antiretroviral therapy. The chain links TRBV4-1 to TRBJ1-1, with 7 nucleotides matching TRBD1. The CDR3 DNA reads TGCGCCAGCAGCCAAGGTATCCCGGGGACAGTGAACACTGAAGCTTTCTTT. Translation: CASSQGIPGTVNTEAFF.